Following are 20 T cell receptor beta chains from one sample sequenced in a study of cytomegalovirus exposure and HLA in healthy donors. The study ran its PCR with 60 Vbeta and 13 Jbeta primers. The repertoire was sequenced with immunoSEQ multiplex PCR; TCRdb's copy has only in-frame clones and lacks some. This table has around 200,000 clones, roughly four fifths appearing once. Specimen: PBMCs. These receptors were taken from a man aged 50 or older in good health and CMV-seronegative.

J is TRBJ1-5 and V is TRBV7-2; no clear D gene. Germline V gene sequence: CDR1 SGHTA, CDR2 FQGNSA. Trimming pared 5 bases from V and 7 bases from J, leaving 9 bases between. This CDR3 has 12 amino acids. Written as DNA, the CDR3 is TGTGCCAGCAGCCTCCTGGGCCAGCCCCAGCATTTT. Protein product: CASSLLGQPQHF.

The rearrangement uses TRBV28 and TRBJ2-7; 12 positions match TRBD1. This CDR3 is 15 amino acids long. With 1 base clipped from V and 4 bases from J, the junction kept 2 bases outside the gene matches. Germline CDR1 is MDHEN and CDR2 is SYDVKM. CDR3 in amino acids: CASSLLGQGAYEQYF. The CDR3 DNA reads as TGTGCCAGCAGTTTATTGGGACAGGGGGCTTACGAGCAGTACTTC.

V gene TRBV5-1 combines with J gene TRBJ1-1, with D uncertain. The germline V and J ends were trimmed by 3 bases and 4 bases, with 10 bases remaining between them. CDR3 length: 13 residues. Germline loops: CDR1 SGHRS, CDR2 YFSETQ. The CDR3 protein is CASSYAGTTEAFF. The CDR3 DNA sequence: TGCGCCAGCAGCTATGCGGGTACCACTGAAGCTTTCTTT.

The rearrangement joins TRBV6-4 to TRBJ2-3, with 15 positions matching TRBD2. CDR1 MRHNA and CDR2 SNTAGT come from the germline V gene. With 5 bases clipped from V and 1 base from J, the junction kept 7 bases outside the gene matches. The length of the CDR3 is 18 residues. CDR3 amino acids: CASSRGLAGGPRTDTQYF. The CDR3 nucleotides read TGTGCCAGCAGTCGAGGACTAGCGGGGGGGCCTCGCACAGATACGCAGTATTTT.

This CDR3 reads CASSARGGEKLFF. In nucleotides, the CDR3 is TGTGCCAGCAGTGCTCGGGGGGGTGAAAAACTGTTTTTT. The rearrangement uses TRBV6-1 and TRBJ1-4; a weak D match, TRBD1 (5 bases). The CDR3 totals 13 residues. CDR1 and CDR2 (germline): MNHNS, SASEGT. Deletions cut 4 bases from V and 7 bases from J, with 10 bases between.

This clone was picked up one time. The V call is TRBV10-3, the J call TRBJ2-7; TRBD2 matches 10 bases. V gave up 7 bases and J gave up 3 bases; unmatched junction bases: 3. Germline V lookup: CDR1 ENHRY, CDR2 SYGVKD. The CDR3 length is 13 residues. CDR3 amino acids: CAIKAGGGYEQYF. The CDR3 DNA reads as TGTGCCATCAAAGCGGGAGGGGGCTACGAGCAGTACTTC.

V is TRBV6-5 and J is TRBJ2-3; 7 nucleotides agree with TRBD1. Germline CDR1 and CDR2: MNHEY and SVGAGI. The CDR3 covers 14 residues. Trimming took 5 bases from V and 1 from J; bases not matched to a gene: 3. The CDR3 sequence is CASSPQGGTDTQYF. As DNA, the CDR3 is TGTGCCAGCAGTCCCCAGGGGGGCACAGATACGCAGTATTTT.

This sequence joins TRBV5-6 and TRBJ2-2; maybe TRBD2 (6 bases). This CDR3 has 16 residues. Germline lookup yields CDR1 SGHDT and CDR2 YYEEEE. Trimming shortened V by 0 bases and J by 3 bases, and 12 bases separated the two germline ends. CDR3 protein: CASSLAGSGYTGELFF. The CDR3 bases are TGTGCCAGCAGCTTGGCCGGTAGCGGCTACACCGGGGAGCTGTTTTTT.

The V call is TRBV6-6, the J call TRBJ2-5; a weak D match, TRBD2 (5 bases). Trimming stripped 0 bases from V and 4 bases from J, with 6 bases between. From germline, CDR1 is MNHNY and CDR2 SVGAGI (reference sequence). The CDR3 covers 13 residues. CDR3 in amino acids: CASSYSGVETQYF. In nucleotides, the CDR3 is TGTGCCAGCAGTTACTCCGGGGTAGAGACCCAGTACTTC.

The V call is TRBV5-6, the J call TRBJ1-4; the match to TRBD1 covers 9 bases. Germline V gene data show CDR1 as SGHDT and CDR2 as YYEEEE. The CDR3 has 15 amino acids. J lost 6 bases, V lost 2 bases, and 5 bases had no gene match. The chain's CDR3 is CASSFYRGRDEKLFF. In DNA form, the CDR3 reads TGTGCCAGCAGCTTCTACAGGGGGCGGGATGAAAAACTGTTTTTT. Together with reference TRBV5-6 and TRBJ1-4, the CDR3 gives the full variable domain: DAGVTQSPTHLIKTRGQQVTLRCSPKSGHDTVSWYQQALGQGPQFIFQYYEEEERQRGNFPDRFSGHQFPNYSSELNVNALLLGDSALYLCASSFYRGRDEKLFFGSGTQLSVL.

V is TRBV6-1 and J is TRBJ2-7; 7 positions match TRBD1. This CDR3 comprises 14 residues. Germline values: CDR1 MNHNS, CDR2 SASEGT. The V and J ends lost 6 bases and 1 base, in that order; junction bases with no gene match: 6. The CDR3 DNA sequence: TGTGCCAGCAGCAACCGGGACAGATCCTACGAGCAGTACTTC. Translation gives CASSNRDRSYEQYF.

As concerns this clone: An end of the junction does not agree with germline; a read error may underlie this. The CDR3 sequence: CSSSPTGGGNQPQHF. CDR3 bases: TGTTCCAGCAGCCCCACAGGGGGTGGCAATCAGCCCCAGCATTTT. The chain joins TRBV7-9 to TRBJ1-5, with 8 nucleotides matching TRBD1. The germline V gene has CDR1 SEHNR and CDR2 FQNEAQ (reference sequence). This CDR3 spans 15 amino acids.

This clone appeared a single time. The chain uses TRBV6-6 and TRBJ1-5, with unresolved D. The CDR3 runs to 14 residues. CDR1 and CDR2 (germline): MNHNY, SVGAGI (reference sequence). Trimming removed 0 bases from V and 1 base from J, with 4 bases in between. The DNA for the CDR3 is TGTGCCAGCAGTTACTCGGCCAGCAATCAGCCCCAGCATTTT. Protein: CASSYSASNQPQHF.

The chain uses TRBV11-2 and TRBJ2-3; maybe TRBD2 (7 bases). The germline gives CDR1 SGHAT, CDR2 FQNNGV. V lost 2 bases, J lost 6 bases, and 12 bases lay in between. The CDR3 consists of 14 residues. The CDR3 is CASSLSGGADTQYF. CDR3 nucleotides: TGTGCCAGCAGCTTAAGTGGGGGGGCCGATACGCAGTATTTT.

V gene TRBV30 combines with J gene TRBJ1-1; D call uncertain. V gave up 3 bases and J gave up 5 bases, with 13 bases separating them. Germline CDR1 is GTSNPN and CDR2 is SVGIG (reference sequence). The CDR3 totals 13 residues. CDR3 DNA sequence: TGTGCCTGGAGGTCCAGTACGTTTACTGAAGCTTTCTTT. It specifies CAWRSSTFTEAFF.

This chain joins TRBV4-1 and TRBJ2-2; tentatively, D is TRBD1 (6 bases). Per germline, CDR1 MGHRA and CDR2 YSYEKL. The CDR3 has 18 residues. Trimming stripped 1 base from V and 4 bases from J, with 19 bases between. This chain's CDR3 is CASSQVPRQVSPTGELFF. The DNA of the CDR3 is TGCGCCAGCAGCCAAGTACCCCGACAGGTGTCCCCCACCGGGGAGCTGTTTTTT.

The CDR3 here is CASSSAGEGTEAFF. The CDR3 DNA reads as TGTGCCAGCAGTTCGGCAGGGGAGGGCACTGAAGCTTTCTTT. This chain connects TRBV2 to TRBJ1-1; possibly TRBD1 for D (6 bases). CDR3 size: 14 residues. CDR1 is SNHLY, CDR2 FYNNEI, per germline. V was shortened by 5 bases and J by 4 bases, with 14 bases between the two germline ends.

The J gene is TRBJ2-5, the V gene TRBV27; a weak D match, TRBD1 (6 bases). Germline loops: CDR1 MNHEY, CDR2 SMNVEV (reference sequence). The CDR3 loop spans 15 amino acids. Trimming removed 5 bases at V and 2 bases at J, with 15 bases between. The CDR3 coding sequence is TGTGCCAGCAGTCAAATCGGGACATCTCAAGAGACCCAGTACTTC. It encodes CASSQIGTSQETQYF.

The genes are TRBV5-1 and TRBJ2-5; the match to TRBD2 covers 8 bases. The length of the CDR3 is 16 residues. Germline V gene lookup returns CDR1 SGHRS and CDR2 YFSETQ. V gave up 2 bases and J gave up 4 bases; unmatched junction bases: 10. The CDR3 here is CASSLSGTAGGETQYF. In DNA form, the CDR3 reads TGCGCCAGCAGCTTATCCGGGACGGCGGGGGGAGAGACCCAGTACTTC. The full variable domain, with the rest looked up from reference TRBV5-1 and TRBJ2-5, is KAGVTQTPRYLIKTRGQQVTLSCSPISGHRSVSWYQQTPGQGLQFLFEYFSETQRNKGNFPGRFSGRQFSNSRSEMNVSTLELGDSALYLCASSLSGTAGGETQYFGPGTRLLVL.

The rearrangement links TRBV15 to TRBJ2-7; 8 bases align to TRBD1. V lost 0 bases to trimming and J lost 7 bases; unmatched junction nucleotides: 5. Germline CDR1 is LNHNV and CDR2 is YYDKDF (reference sequence). This CDR3 is built from 14 residues. CDR3: CATSRDLDRAEQYF. Written as DNA, the CDR3 is TGTGCCACCAGCAGAGATTTGGACAGGGCTGAGCAGTACTTC. Using reference TRBV15 and TRBJ2-7 for the parts outside the CDR3, the full variable domain is DAMVIQNPRYQVTQFGKPVTLSCSQTLNHNVMYWYQQKSSQAPKLLFHYYDKDFNNEADTPDNFQSRRPNTSFCFLDIRSPGLGDTAMYLCATSRDLDRAEQYFGPGTRLTVT.